Sequencing of this T cell receptor beta chain was carried out in a study of blood T cell repertoires in COVID-19. About the study: Collection of acute and convalescent COVID-19 samples took place in the United States, Italy and Spain. T cells, B-cell-depleted T cells, or PBMCs supplied cDNA or gDNA.

Germline-derived CDR1 and CDR2 are MNHEY and SMNVEV (reference sequence). V shed 3 bases and J shed 7 bases, with 13 bases lying between them. The CDR3 consists of 14 residues. This clone has just a few counts. In the original processing: Reference gene primer amplification in the assay estimated nucleated cell counts. Libraries were prepared by immunoSEQ multiplex PCR; TCRdb keeps only in-frame clonotypes and omits some of them. Clonal size and the V and J genes are those of that table, whereas D and trimming came from the DNA. The data hold tens of thousands of clones, with roughly 87% observed a single time.

This TCR was recovered from a human donor in a cohort sampled during active COVID-19. The J gene is TRBJ1-5, the V gene TRBV27, with a tentative D call TRBD1 (6 bases). Sequenced: peripheral blood. CDR3: CASSLGGAVQPQHF. DNA for the CDR3: TGTGCCAGCAGTTTGGGGGGGGCTGTGCAGCCCCAGCATTTT.